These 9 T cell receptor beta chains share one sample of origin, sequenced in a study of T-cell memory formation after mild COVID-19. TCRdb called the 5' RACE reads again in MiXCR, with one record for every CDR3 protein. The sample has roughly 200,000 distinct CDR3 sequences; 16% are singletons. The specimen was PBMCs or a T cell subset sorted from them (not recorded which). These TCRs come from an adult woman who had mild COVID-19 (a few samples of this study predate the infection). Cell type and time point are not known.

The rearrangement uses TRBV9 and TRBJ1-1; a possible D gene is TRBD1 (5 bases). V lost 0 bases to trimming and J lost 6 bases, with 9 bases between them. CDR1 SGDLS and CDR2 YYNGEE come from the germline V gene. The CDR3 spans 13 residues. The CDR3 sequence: CASSVVGAPEAFF. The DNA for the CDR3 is TGTGCCAGCAGCGTAGTCGGGGCCCCTGAAGCTTTCTTT.

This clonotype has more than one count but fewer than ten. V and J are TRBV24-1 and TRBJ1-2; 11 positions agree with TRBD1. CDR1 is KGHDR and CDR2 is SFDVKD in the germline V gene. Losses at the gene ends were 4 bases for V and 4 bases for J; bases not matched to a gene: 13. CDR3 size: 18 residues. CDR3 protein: CATSEAGTGGTSSYGYTF. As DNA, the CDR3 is TGTGCCACCAGTGAGGCCGGGACAGGGGGTACTTCTTCCTATGGCTACACCTTC.

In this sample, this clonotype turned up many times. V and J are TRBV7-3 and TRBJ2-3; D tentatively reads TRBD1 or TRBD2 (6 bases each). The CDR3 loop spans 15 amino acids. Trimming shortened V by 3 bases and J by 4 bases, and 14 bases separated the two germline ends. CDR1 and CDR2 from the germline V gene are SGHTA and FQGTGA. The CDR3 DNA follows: TGTGCCAGCAGCTTGATGTCGGGGGCGTCAGATACGCAGTATTTT. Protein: CASSLMSGASDTQYF.

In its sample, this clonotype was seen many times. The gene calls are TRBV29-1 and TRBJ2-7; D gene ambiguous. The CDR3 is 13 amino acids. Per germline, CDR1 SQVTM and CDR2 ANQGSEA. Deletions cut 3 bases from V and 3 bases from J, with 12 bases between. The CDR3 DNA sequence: TGCAGCGTTGATTCAGGCGGAAACTACGAGCAGTACTTC. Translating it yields CSVDSGGNYEQYF.

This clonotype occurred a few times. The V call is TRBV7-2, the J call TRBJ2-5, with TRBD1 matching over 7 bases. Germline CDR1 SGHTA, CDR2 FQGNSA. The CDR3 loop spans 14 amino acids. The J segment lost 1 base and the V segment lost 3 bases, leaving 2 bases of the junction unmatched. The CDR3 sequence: CASSFGTVQETQYF. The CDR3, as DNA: TGTGCCAGCAGCTTTGGGACAGTCCAAGAGACCCAGTACTTC.

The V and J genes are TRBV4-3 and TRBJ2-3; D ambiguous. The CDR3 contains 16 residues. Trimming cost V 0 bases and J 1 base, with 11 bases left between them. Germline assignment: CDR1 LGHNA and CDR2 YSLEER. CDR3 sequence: CASSQDTESGTDTQYF. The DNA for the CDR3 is TGCGCCAGCAGCCAAGATACCGAGAGTGGCACAGATACGCAGTATTTT.

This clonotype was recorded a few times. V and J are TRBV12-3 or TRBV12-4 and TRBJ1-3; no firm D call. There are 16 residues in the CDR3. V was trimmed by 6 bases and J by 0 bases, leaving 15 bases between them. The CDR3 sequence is CASREPPSISGNTIYF. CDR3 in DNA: TGTGCCAGCAGGGAACCCCCATCTATCTCTGGAAACACCATATATTTT.

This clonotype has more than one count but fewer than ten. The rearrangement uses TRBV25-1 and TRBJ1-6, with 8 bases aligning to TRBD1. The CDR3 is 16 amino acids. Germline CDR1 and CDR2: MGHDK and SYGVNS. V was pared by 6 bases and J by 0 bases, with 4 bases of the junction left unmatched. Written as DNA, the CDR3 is TGTGCCAGCAGCGGACAGGGCAGCTCCTATAATTCACCCCTCCACTTT. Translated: CASSGQGSSYNSPLHF. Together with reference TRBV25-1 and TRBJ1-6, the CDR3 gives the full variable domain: EADIYQTPRYLVIGTGKKITLECSQTMGHDKMYWYQQDPGMELHLIHYSYGVNSTEKGDLSSESTVSRIRTEHFPLTLESARPSHTSQYLCASSGQGSSYNSPLHFGNGTRLTVT.

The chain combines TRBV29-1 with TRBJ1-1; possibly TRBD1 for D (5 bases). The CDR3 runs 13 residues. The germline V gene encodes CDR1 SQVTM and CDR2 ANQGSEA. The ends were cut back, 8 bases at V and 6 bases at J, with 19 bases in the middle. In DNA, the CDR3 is TGCAGCTCTCGAAGCGGGGGTTCGGCTGAAGCTTTCTTT. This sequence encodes CSSRSGGSAEAFF.